The next 23 T cell receptor beta chains were all read from a single sample in a study of cytomegalovirus exposure and HLA in healthy donors. The PCR had 60 Vbeta and 13 Jbeta primers. Profiled with immunoSEQ multiplex PCR; TCRdb holds only in-frame clones, not every one. The data show about 140,000 clones, 80% seen once. The specimen was PBMCs. These receptors all stem from a woman aged 40 to 50 in good health and CMV-seronegative.

The chain links TRBV7-9 to TRBJ2-7; possible D gene TRBD1, 5 bases. Trimming stripped 5 bases from V and 4 bases from J, with 9 bases between. The CDR3 totals 12 residues. Germline loops: CDR1 SEHNR, CDR2 FQNEAQ (reference sequence). This CDR3 reads CASSQSGYEQYF. The CDR3 nucleotides read TGTGCCAGCAGCCAATCAGGGTACGAGCAGTACTTC.

CDR3 amino acids: CATSRPRGTSAHNEQFF. The CDR3 DNA sequence: TGTGCCACCAGCAGGCCAAGAGGGACTAGCGCTCACAATGAGCAGTTCTTC. This sequence joins TRBV15 and TRBJ2-1; 10 bases align to TRBD2. In germline, CDR1 is LNHNV, CDR2 YYDKDF (reference sequence). This CDR3 contains 17 residues. Unmatched junction bases numbered 10, after V lost 3 bases and J lost 5 bases.

V and J are TRBV6-5 and TRBJ2-1; tentatively, D is TRBD1 (9 bases). The CDR3 loop spans 15 amino acids. V lost 8 bases and J 0 bases, leaving 14 bases between the germline ends. Germline assignment: CDR1 MNHEY and CDR2 SVGAGI. The CDR3 DNA is TGTGCCAGCGGACAGGGGACTAGCTCCTACAATGAGCAGTTCTTC. This sequence encodes CASGQGTSSYNEQFF.

This chain joins TRBV28 and TRBJ1-2; 7 bases map to TRBD1. The V segment lost 6 bases and the J segment 6 bases; nucleotides outside the gene matches: 10. CDR3 length: 14 residues. CDR1 and CDR2 (germline): MDHEN, SYDVKM. DNA for the CDR3: TGTGCCAGCAGCCCCCGGTGGAGGGGGCATGGCTACACCTTC. This codes for CASSPRWRGHGYTF.

Points on this clone: A read error may produce the germline difference seen at one junction end. The chain employs TRBV6-5 and TRBJ2-3, with 9 bases that match TRBD1. CDR1 is MNHEY and CDR2 is SVGAGI in the germline V gene. This CDR3 spans 15 amino acids. CDR3 DNA: TGTACCAGCAGTTTTTACAGGGGGCAACACGATACGCAGTATTTT. Amino acids: CTSSFYRGQHDTQYF.

The chain employs TRBV7-3 and TRBJ2-5; 10 nucleotides align to TRBD2. The CDR3 is made up of 17 amino acids. CDR1 is SGHTA and CDR2 is FQGTGA in the germline V gene. J gave up 2 bases and V 2 bases, and 8 bases lay outside the gene matches. The CDR3 nucleotides are TGTGCCAGCAGCTTAGGACCCCAGACTAGCGGGCAAGAGACCCAGTACTTC. It yields the protein CASSLGPQTSGQETQYF.

This rearrangement joins TRBV15 to TRBJ2-7, with D perhaps matching TRBD2 (6 bases). Germline-derived CDR1 and CDR2 are LNHNV and YYDKDF (reference sequence). CDR3 length equals 21 residues. Trimming left V 0 bases short and J 0 bases short, with 27 bases between. The CDR3: CATSRDPRQPGDVGNSYEQYF. For the CDR3, the DNA is TGTGCCACCAGCAGAGATCCACGACAGCCGGGGGACGTAGGGAACTCCTACGAGCAGTACTTC.

The rearrangement links TRBV27 to TRBJ2-5; maybe TRBD2 (6 bases). The CDR3 sequence is 15 residues long. With 2 bases removed from V and 4 bases from J, the gap between germline ends came to 14 bases. Germline values: CDR1 MNHEY, CDR2 SMNVEV (reference sequence). CDR3 region: CASSLTLAGLETQYF. The CDR3 DNA follows: TGTGCCAGCAGTTTAACCCTGGCGGGACTAGAGACCCAGTACTTC.

V is TRBV4-2 and J is TRBJ1-5; a possible D gene is TRBD1 (5 bases). This CDR3 region has 16 residues. Trimming cost V 0 bases and J 8 bases, with 17 bases left between them. The germline V gene has CDR1 LGHNA and CDR2 YNFKEQ. The CDR3 here is CASSQDSGIRGKPQHF. For the CDR3, the DNA is TGTGCCAGCAGCCAAGACTCGGGGATTCGGGGGAAGCCCCAGCATTTT.

This chain uses TRBV19 with TRBJ1-5; 7 bases are shared with TRBD1. The V and J ends lost 4 bases and 4 bases, in that order; junction bases with no gene match: 7. Germline V gene sequence: CDR1 LNHDA, CDR2 SQIVND (reference sequence). The CDR3 is made up of 15 amino acids. This CDR3 reads CASSNRDSYNQPQHF. As DNA, the CDR3 is TGTGCCAGTAGTAACCGGGACAGCTATAATCAGCCCCAGCATTTT.

This clone has only a few counts. This chain joins TRBV7-9 and TRBJ1-6, with D tentatively TRBD1 (6 bases). This CDR3 is 14 amino acids long. Germline V gene lookup returns CDR1 SEHNR and CDR2 FQNEAQ (reference sequence). The ends were cut back, 7 bases at V and 10 bases at J, with 17 bases in the middle. The CDR3 sequence: CASTPSGGGSPLHF. For the CDR3, the DNA is TGTGCCAGCACCCCCAGCGGGGGCGGGTCACCCCTCCACTTT.

This clone was seen a few times. J is TRBJ2-7 and V is TRBV5-6; 7 nucleotides align to TRBD1. The CDR3 is made up of 12 amino acids. V lost 3 bases, J lost 6 bases, and 3 bases stayed unmatched. From germline, CDR1 is SGHDT and CDR2 YYEEEE. The CDR3 DNA reads TGTGCCAGCAGCTCGGACAGGCCCGAGCAGTACTTC. The encoded protein is CASSSDRPEQYF.

A note on this clone: The junction does not match germline at one end; this may be a read error. The chain carries TRBV28 and TRBJ2-7; 8 nucleotides align to TRBD1. In germline, CDR1 is MDHEN, CDR2 SYDVKM. The CDR3 length is 14 residues. CDR3 DNA sequence: TGTGCCAGCAGTGTATGGGACAGGAAATACGAGCAGTACTTC. This codes for CASSVWDRKYEQYF.

This sequence joins TRBV14 and TRBJ2-5; 7 bases align to TRBD2. The J segment lost 5 bases and the V segment lost 1 base, leaving 7 bases of the junction unmatched. Germline CDR1 reads SGHDN; CDR2 reads FVKESK. The CDR3 consists of 15 residues. The CDR3 DNA reads as TGTGCCAGCAGCCAAGTCGGGAGGATTGAGGAGACCCAGTACTTC. This translates into CASSQVGRIEETQYF.

The rearrangement links TRBV4-1 to TRBJ2-1; TRBD1 might be the D (5 bases). This CDR3 spans 17 amino acids. Germline loops: CDR1 MGHRA, CDR2 YSYEKL. The V gene lost 1 base and the J gene lost 6 bases, with 19 bases spanning the gap. The CDR3 DNA sequence: TGCGCCAGCAGCCAAGTCCACCAGGGTAAAGGGTTCAATGAGCAGTTCTTC. It codes for CASSQVHQGKGFNEQFF.

The chain recombines TRBV4-1 with TRBJ2-2; 12 nucleotides line up with TRBD2. Looked up from germline, CDR1 is MGHRA and CDR2 is YSYEKL. CDR3 size: 19 residues. Trimming removed 1 base from V and 1 base from J; junction bases left unmatched: 7. The CDR3: CASSQGLAGGLLNTGELFF. The CDR3 region has the DNA TGCGCCAGCAGCCAAGGCCTAGCGGGGGGGCTATTGAACACCGGGGAGCTGTTTTTT.

The chain couples TRBV19 to TRBJ1-2, with TRBD1 identical over 8 bases. The V segment lost 7 bases and the J segment 3 bases; nucleotides outside the gene matches: 4. Germline V CDR1 and CDR2: LNHDA, SQIVND (reference sequence). The CDR3 spans 13 residues. The CDR3 sequence: CASNRGLDYGYTF. DNA for the CDR3: TGTGCCAGTAACAGGGGGTTGGACTATGGCTACACCTTC.

The chain joins TRBV9 to TRBJ2-2, with D unresolved. The ends were cut back, 4 bases at V and 8 bases at J, with 15 bases in the middle. The CDR3 consists of 14 residues. Germline values: CDR1 SGDLS, CDR2 YYNGEE. For the CDR3, the DNA is TGTGCCAGCAGCTCCCCTCTGGAGATGGGGGAGCTGTTTTTT. As protein: CASSSPLEMGELFF.

This rearrangement joins TRBV2 to TRBJ2-7; D ambiguous. Looked up from germline, CDR1 is SNHLY and CDR2 is FYNNEI. With 2 bases removed from V and 5 bases from J, the gap between germline ends came to 10 bases. The CDR3 covers 13 residues. CDR3 region: CASSERLDHEQYF. CDR3 DNA: TGTGCCAGCAGTGAACGCCTAGACCACGAGCAGTACTTC.

This rearrangement joins TRBV4-3 to TRBJ2-6; D possibly corresponds to TRBD2 (5 bases). V lost 0 bases and J 0 bases, leaving 12 bases between the germline ends. This CDR3 has 18 residues. Per germline, CDR1 LGHNA and CDR2 YSLEER. The CDR3 loop is CASSQDMIGSSGANVLTF. For the CDR3, the DNA is TGCGCCAGCAGCCAAGATATGATTGGGAGCTCTGGGGCCAACGTCCTGACTTTC.

The gene calls are TRBV19 and TRBJ1-1; no reliable D call. Germline CDR1 and CDR2: LNHDA and SQIVND (reference sequence). The CDR3 runs 14 residues. The V end lost 7 bases, the J end lost 3 bases, and 15 bases lay between the germline ends. CDR3 sequence (DNA): TGTGCCAGTAACATAAGGTACAGACACACTGAAGCTTTCTTT. Residues: CASNIRYRHTEAFF.

The rearrangement joins TRBV15 to TRBJ1-2; a weak D match, TRBD1 (6 bases). The germline CDR1 and CDR2 sequences are LNHNV and YYDKDF (reference sequence). V was clipped by 4 bases and J by 4 bases, with 13 bases between them. This CDR3 has 14 amino acids. CDR3 sequence reads: CATSIFRGSYGYTF. For the CDR3, the DNA is TGTGCCACCAGCATTTTCAGGGGAAGCTATGGCTACACCTTC.

This chain joins TRBV6-5 and TRBJ1-1; no clear D gene. From germline, CDR1 is MNHEY and CDR2 SVGAGI. V gave up 2 bases and J gave up 3 bases, with 13 bases separating them. CDR3 length equals 15 residues. Here the CDR3 reads CASSYRESGDTEAFF. CDR3 DNA sequence: TGTGCCAGCAGTTACCGGGAGTCTGGGGACACTGAAGCTTTCTTT.